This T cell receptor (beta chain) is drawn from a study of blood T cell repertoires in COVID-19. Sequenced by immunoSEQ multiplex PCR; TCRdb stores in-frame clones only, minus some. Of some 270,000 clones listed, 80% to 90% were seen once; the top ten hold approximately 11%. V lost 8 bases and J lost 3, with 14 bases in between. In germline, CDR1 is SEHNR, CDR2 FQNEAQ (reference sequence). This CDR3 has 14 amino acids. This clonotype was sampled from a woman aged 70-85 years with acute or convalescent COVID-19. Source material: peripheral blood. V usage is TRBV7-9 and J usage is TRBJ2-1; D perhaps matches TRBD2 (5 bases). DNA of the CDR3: TGTGCCAGCTTGCGAGAGGGCCGCTACAATGAGCAGTTCTTC. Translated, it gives CASLREGRYNEQFF.